Given below is one TCR beta chain in context. Its antigen is not identified. Each TRB cDNA library was prepared by 5' RACE (with UMI labels). TCRdb re-called the 5' RACE reads and catalogs CDR3 proteins one per entry, DNA excluded. The table for this sample gives some 140,000 distinct CDR3 sequences. Germline V gene sequence: CDR1 SEHNR, CDR2 FQNEAQ (reference sequence). The CDR3 runs 15 residues. This sample was included in a study of CXCR3-negative and CXCR3-positive naive CD8 T cells. Overall study context: Overall TRB read output was about 140 million, and each library contained about 1.5 +/- 0.3 million reads.

Study outcomes and limitations: CXCR3-negative naive cells had less hydrophobic TRB CDR3s than did CXCR3-positive naive cells.

The sequence was collected from a human donor in good health. Some clones in this sample may be carry-over from other donors' samples. What was sequenced was naive CXCR3+ CD8+ T cells from blood. Specified subset: CD45RO-CCR7+CD27+CD95- naive CD8+ T cells expressing CXCR3 (TNR3+). The chain employs TRBV7-9 and TRBJ2-7. The CDR3 region is CASSLARYSYGEQYF.